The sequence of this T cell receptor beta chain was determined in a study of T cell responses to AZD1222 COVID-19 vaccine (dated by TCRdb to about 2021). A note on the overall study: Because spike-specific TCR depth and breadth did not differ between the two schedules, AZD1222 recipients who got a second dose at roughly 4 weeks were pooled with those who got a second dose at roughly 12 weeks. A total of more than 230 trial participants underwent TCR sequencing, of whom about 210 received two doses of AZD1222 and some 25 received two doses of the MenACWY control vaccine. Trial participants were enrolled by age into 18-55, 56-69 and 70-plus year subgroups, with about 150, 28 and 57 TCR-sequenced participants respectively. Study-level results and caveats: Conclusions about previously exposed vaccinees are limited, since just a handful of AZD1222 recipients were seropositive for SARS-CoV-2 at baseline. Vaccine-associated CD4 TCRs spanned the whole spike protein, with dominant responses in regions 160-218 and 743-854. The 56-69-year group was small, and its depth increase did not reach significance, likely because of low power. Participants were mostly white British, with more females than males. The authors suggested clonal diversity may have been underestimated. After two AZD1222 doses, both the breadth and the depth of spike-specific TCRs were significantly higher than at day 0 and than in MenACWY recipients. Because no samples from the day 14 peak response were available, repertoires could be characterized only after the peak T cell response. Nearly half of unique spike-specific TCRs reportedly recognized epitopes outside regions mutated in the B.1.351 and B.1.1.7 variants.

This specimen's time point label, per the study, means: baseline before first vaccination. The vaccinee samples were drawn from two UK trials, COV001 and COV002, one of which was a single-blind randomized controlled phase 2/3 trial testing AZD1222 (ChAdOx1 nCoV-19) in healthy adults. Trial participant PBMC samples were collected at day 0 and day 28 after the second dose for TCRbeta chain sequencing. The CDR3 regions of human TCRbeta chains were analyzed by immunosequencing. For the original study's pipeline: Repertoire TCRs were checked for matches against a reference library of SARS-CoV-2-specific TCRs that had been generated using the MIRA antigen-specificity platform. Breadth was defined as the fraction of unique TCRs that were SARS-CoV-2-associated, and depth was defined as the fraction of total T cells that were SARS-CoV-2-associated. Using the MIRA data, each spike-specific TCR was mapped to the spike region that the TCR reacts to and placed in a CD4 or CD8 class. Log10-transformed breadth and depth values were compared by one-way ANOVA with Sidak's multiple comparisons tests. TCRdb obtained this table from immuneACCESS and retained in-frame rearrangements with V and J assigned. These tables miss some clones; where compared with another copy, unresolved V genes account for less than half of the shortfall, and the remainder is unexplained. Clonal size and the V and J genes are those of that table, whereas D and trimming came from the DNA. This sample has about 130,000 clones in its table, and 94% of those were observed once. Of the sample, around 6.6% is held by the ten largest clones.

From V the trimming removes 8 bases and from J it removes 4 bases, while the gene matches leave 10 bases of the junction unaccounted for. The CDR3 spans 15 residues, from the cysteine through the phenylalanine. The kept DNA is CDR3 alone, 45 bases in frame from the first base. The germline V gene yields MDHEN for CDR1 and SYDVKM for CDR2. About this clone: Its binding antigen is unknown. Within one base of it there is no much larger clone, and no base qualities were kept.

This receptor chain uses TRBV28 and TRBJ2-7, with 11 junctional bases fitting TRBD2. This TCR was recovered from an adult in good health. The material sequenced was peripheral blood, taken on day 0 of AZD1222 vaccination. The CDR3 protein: CASVTSGSELYEQYF. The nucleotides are TGTGCCAGCGTAACTAGCGGGAGTGAGTTGTACGAGCAGTACTTC.